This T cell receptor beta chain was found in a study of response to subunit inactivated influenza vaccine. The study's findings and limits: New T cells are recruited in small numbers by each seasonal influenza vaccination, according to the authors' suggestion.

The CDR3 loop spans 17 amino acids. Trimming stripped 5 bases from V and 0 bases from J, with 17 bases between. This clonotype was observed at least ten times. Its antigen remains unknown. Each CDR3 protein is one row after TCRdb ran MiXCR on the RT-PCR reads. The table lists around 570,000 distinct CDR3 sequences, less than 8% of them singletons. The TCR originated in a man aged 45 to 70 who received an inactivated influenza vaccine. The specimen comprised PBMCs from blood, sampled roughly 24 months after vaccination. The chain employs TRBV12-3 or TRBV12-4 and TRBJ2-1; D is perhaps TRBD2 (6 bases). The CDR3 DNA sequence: TGTGCCAGCAGTCCCTGGGGGGATACGAGCTCCTACAATGAGCAGTTCTTC. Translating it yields CASSPWGDTSSYNEQFF.